These T cell receptor beta chains were read from a single sample in a study of blood T cells in healthy people across ages. TCRdb used MiXCR to reprocess the 5' RACE reads, holding one entry per CDR3 protein. The sample has about 1,500,000 distinct CDR3 sequences; around two fifths are singletons. Sequenced: blood. The receptors derive from a woman aged 18-29 years in good health. Both conserved end residues are part of each CDR3. The D gene is left open where the match is weak. Size is omitted from some rows. Given values are once, few, many or a class for expanded clones.

d_call clone_size j_call v_call cdr3_length cdr3_nt cdr3_aa
NA few TRBJ1-1 TRBV7-9 11 TGTGCCAGCAGTCAAGGGGAGGGAGCTTTCTTT CASSQGEGAFF
TRBD1 NA TRBJ1-4 TRBV7-3 15 TGTGCCAGCAGCTCAACAGGGGCGGCTAATGAAAAACTGTTTTTT CASSSTGAANEKLFF
NA NA TRBJ2-4 TRBV4-1 14 TGCGCCAGCAGCCGCCGGAACTGGGGCGACATTCAGTACTTC CASSRRNWGDIQYF
NA few TRBJ1-6 TRBV6-5 13 TGTGCCAGCACCCTGGGCCAGTATTCACCCCTCCACTTT CASTLGQYSPLHF
NA few TRBJ1-1 TRBV20-1 13 TGCAGTGCTAGCCGCCCTGGGGGCACTGAAGCTTTCTTT CSASRPGGTEAFF
TRBD1 NA TRBJ2-4 TRBV6-1 17 TGTGCCAGCAGATTGCAGACAGGGGCGGGTAACGGGGACATTCAGTACTTC CASRLQTGAGNGDIQYF
NA NA TRBJ1-4 TRBV11-2 15 TGTGCCAGCAGCTGGAGGTTGGGCTCTAATGAAAAACTGTTTTTT CASSWRLGSNEKLFF
NA NA TRBJ1-1 TRBV10-3 12 TGTGCCTCAAACGAGGAGGGATCTGGTGCTTTCTTT CASNEEGSGAFF
NA NA TRBJ1-2 TRBV7-9 15 TGTGCCAGCAGCCCTGTAGGGTTAGCTAACTATGGCTACACCTTC CASSPVGLANYGYTF
TRBD1 NA TRBJ1-6 TRBV3-1 16 TGTGCCAGCAGCCAAGAAGGGACAGGGAGTAATTCACCCCTCCACTTT CASSQEGTGSNSPLHF
NA NA TRBJ2-1 TRBV7-2 15 TGTGCCAGCAGCTTAAGTAGGAGTATCCAAGAGACCCAGTTCTTC CASSLSRSIQETQFF
TRBD2 few TRBJ2-1 TRBV3-1 14 TGTGCCAGCAGCCAAGGACTTAGCGGGGATGAGCAGTTCTTC CASSQGLSGDEQFF
NA NA TRBJ2-5 TRBV6-5 13 TGTGCCAGCACCCCAGGGGGACTAGGGACCCAGTACTTC CASTPGGLGTQYF
NA many TRBJ2-5 TRBV29-1 13 TGCAGCGTTGAACCCCAGGCTTTAGAGACCCAGTACTTC CSVEPQALETQYF
NA NA TRBJ2-7 TRBV4-1 16 TGCGCCAGCAGCCAAGATACGAATAAGCAGGGCTACGAGCAGTACTTC CASSQDTNKQGYEQYF
NA NA TRBJ2-5 TRBV9 19 TGTGCCAGCAGAACGGTGGGAGCTAGGAGTCCCTCAGGGCAAGAGACCCAGTACTTC CASRTVGARSPSGQETQYF
NA once TRBJ2-1 TRBV6-2/TRBV6-3 14 TGTGCCAGCAGTTACGAGACAAGCAAGGATGAGCAGTTCTTC CASSYETSKDEQFF
NA few TRBJ1-4 TRBV12-3/TRBV12-4 14 TGTGCCAGCAGTTTAACAGGGTCCGGTGAAAAACTGTTTTTT CASSLTGSGEKLFF